This entry lists 18 T cell receptor beta chains sequenced from one sample in a study of OX40 agonist ivuxolimab in advanced cancers. TCRdb's table, derived via immunoSEQ multiplex PCR, lists solely in-frame clones and lacks some. Found here are tens of thousands of clones, 80% to 85% of them singletons; the top ten hold roughly 17%. The specimen comprised CD4+ or CD8+ T cells sorted from blood, sampled in a trial of the OX40 agonist ivuxolimab. All receptors come from an adult with an advanced solid tumor such as melanoma, head and neck, liver or kidney cancer.

On this clone: Other DNA sequences in this sample translate to the same CDR3. This sequence joins TRBV7-3 and TRBJ2-3; a possible D gene is TRBD2 (5 bases). Trimming took 0 bases from V and 6 from J, leaving 7 bases between them. The V gene's germline CDR1 is SGHTA and CDR2 FQGTGA. This CDR3 has 13 amino acids. Here the CDR3 reads CASSLTRRDTQYF. The CDR3 DNA is TGTGCCAGCAGCTTAACGAGGAGGGATACGCAGTATTTT.

The chain recombines TRBV30 with TRBJ1-4; a possible D gene is TRBD1 (5 bases). The CDR3 spans 16 residues. The germline gives CDR1 GTSNPN, CDR2 SVGIG (reference sequence). The V and J ends lost 0 bases and 4 bases respectively, with 15 bases between them. The CDR3 coding sequence is TGTGCCTGGAGTGTACGGGGGTTCGGCCGTAATGAAAAACTGTTTTTT. Translating it yields CAWSVRGFGRNEKLFF.

The genes are TRBV7-6 and TRBJ1-6; no clear D. The CDR3 has 15 amino acids. Between the trimmed V and J ends, which lost 1 base and 8 bases, there was a span of 12 bases. Germline CDR1 reads SGHVS; CDR2 reads FNYEAQ. For the CDR3, the DNA is TGTGCCAGCAGCTTAGAAGGGAGGGCGGATTCACCCCTCCACTTT. It encodes CASSLEGRADSPLHF.

This chain connects TRBV27 to TRBJ1-5, with D tentatively TRBD1 (5 bases). Trimming removed 5 bases at V and 7 bases at J, with 12 bases between. The CDR3 is made up of 13 amino acids. Germline CDR1 reads MNHEY; CDR2 reads SMNVEV (reference sequence). The chain's CDR3 is CASSASGTQPQHF. CDR3 coding DNA: TGTGCCAGCAGTGCCTCCGGGACCCAGCCCCAGCATTTT.

The rearrangement links TRBV7-8 to TRBJ1-3, with a weak D call TRBD1 (6 bases). Trimming left V 1 base short and J 1 base short, with 17 bases between. CDR1 and CDR2 from the germline V gene are SGHVS and FQNEAQ. The CDR3 has 18 residues. The CDR3 region is CASSLGGKGETSGNTIYF. CDR3 DNA: TGTGCCAGCAGCTTAGGTGGGAAGGGGGAGACTTCTGGAAACACCATATATTTT.

This clone is medium-sized (0.01 to 0.1%) by share. The chain has TRBV11-1 and TRBJ1-6, with TRBD1 identical over 11 bases. V shed 0 bases, J shed 9 bases, and the junction held 1 base outside the gene matches. The germline V gene has CDR1 SGHAT and CDR2 FQDESV (reference sequence). This CDR3 is 15 amino acids long. The CDR3 DNA sequence: TGTGCCAGCAGCTTAGCCGGACAGGGGGCTTCACCCCTCCACTTT. Encoded protein: CASSLAGQGASPLHF.

The chain recombines TRBV4-3 with TRBJ1-2; no definite D call. Trimming removed 0 bases at V and 8 bases at J, with 19 bases between. The CDR3 sequence is 16 residues long. Germline-derived CDR1 and CDR2 are LGHNA and YSLEER. CDR3 nucleotides: TGCGCCAGCAGCCAAGAACCGCTTGGCGGGGTAGGAGGCTACACCTTC. This codes for CASSQEPLGGVGGYTF.

This clone has just one count. The gene calls are TRBV7-2 and TRBJ2-5; TRBD1 aligns across 7 bases. This CDR3 has 14 amino acids. V lost 4 bases, J lost 5 bases, and 7 bases stayed unmatched. CDR1 is SGHTA and CDR2 is FQGNSA in the germline V gene. The CDR3 is CASSYQTGMETQYF. The CDR3 bases are TGTGCCAGCAGCTACCAGACAGGGATGGAGACCCAGTACTTC.

V gene TRBV29-1 combines with J gene TRBJ2-2; tentative D call: TRBD1 (7 bases). Trimming left V 3 bases short and J 6 bases short, with 11 bases between. CDR1 is SQVTM, CDR2 ANQGSEA, per germline. The CDR3 runs to 13 residues. CDR3 sequence reads: CSVEGRGAGELFF. CDR3 in DNA: TGCAGCGTTGAGGGCAGGGGGGCCGGGGAGCTGTTTTTT.

This chain links TRBV27 with TRBJ2-7; no definite D call. V was shortened by 4 bases and J by 2 bases, with 12 bases between the two germline ends. The CDR3 is 14 amino acids. The germline V gene has CDR1 MNHEY and CDR2 SMNVEV (reference sequence). CDR3 residues: CASSYRVGAYEQYF. CDR3 DNA: TGTGCCAGCAGTTATAGGGTCGGAGCCTACGAGCAGTACTTC.

The chain combines TRBV18 with TRBJ2-2; 8 bases agree with TRBD1. Germline V CDR1 and CDR2: KGHSH, LQKENI. This CDR3 is 15 amino acids long. V shed 2 bases and J 5 bases; nucleotides not matched to a gene: 4. In DNA form, the CDR3 reads TGTGCCAGCTCACCAGGACAGGGTGGAACCGGGGAGCTGTTTTTT. Its translation: CASSPGQGGTGELFF.

This chain joins TRBV7-2 and TRBJ2-7; TRBD2 matches 14 bases. V gave up 5 bases and J gave up 3 bases; unmatched junction bases: 0. The germline CDR1 and CDR2 sequences are SGHTA and FQGNSA. The CDR3 loop spans 14 amino acids. The CDR3 reads CASSGTSGGYEQYF. For the CDR3, the DNA is TGTGCCAGCAGCGGGACTAGCGGGGGCTACGAGCAGTACTTC.

This chain links TRBV6-5 with TRBJ2-5; the match to TRBD2 covers 10 bases. The junction had 1 base not matched to a gene; V was cut back by 0 bases and J by 3 bases. Germline lookup yields CDR1 MNHEY and CDR2 SVGAGI. This CDR3 has 15 amino acids. CDR3 residues: CASSYSGTSEETQYF. In DNA form, the CDR3 reads TGTGCCAGCAGTTACTCGGGGACTAGCGAAGAGACCCAGTACTTC.

The V gene is TRBV5-1, the J gene TRBJ2-5; possible D gene TRBD2, 5 bases. With 4 bases removed from V and 7 bases from J, the gap between germline ends came to 17 bases. The CDR3 is 14 amino acids. CDR1 SGHRS and CDR2 YFSETQ come from the germline V gene. The CDR3 region is CASSMDGRSGTQYF. CDR3 in DNA: TGCGCCAGCAGCATGGACGGGCGAAGCGGGACCCAGTACTTC.

J is TRBJ1-1 and V is TRBV2; no clear D gene. CDR1 SNHLY and CDR2 FYNNEI come from the germline V gene. This CDR3 is 12 amino acids long. V shed 11 bases and J shed 2 bases, with 12 bases lying between them. In nucleotides, the CDR3 is TGTGCCTCAAAGCGGGGAAACACTGAAGCTTTCTTT. Protein: CASKRGNTEAFF.

This rearrangement joins TRBV5-1 to TRBJ2-7; 7 positions agree with TRBD1. Losses at the gene ends were 3 bases for V and 5 bases for J; bases not matched to a gene: 2. The germline CDR1 and CDR2 sequences are SGHRS and YFSETQ. The CDR3 has 12 amino acids. The CDR3 DNA follows: TGCGCCAGCAGCTCCGACAGGGACGAGCAGTACTTC. It translates to CASSSDRDEQYF.

V and J are TRBV30 and TRBJ1-1; D gene uncertain. The CDR3 has 14 residues. Per the germline V gene, CDR1 is GTSNPN and CDR2 is SVGIG (reference sequence). V lost 2 bases, J lost 1 base, and 11 bases lay in between. CDR3 in DNA: TGTGCCTGGAGTAAGTTGGTCCCGAACACTGAAGCTTTCTTT. This encodes CAWSKLVPNTEAFF. The full variable domain, its missing parts supplied by reference TRBV30 and TRBJ1-1, is SQTIHQWPATLVQPVGSPLSLECTVEGTSNPNLYWYRQAAGRGLQLLFYSVGIGQISSEVPQNLSASRPQDRQFILSSKKLLLSDSGFYLCAWSKLVPNTEAFFGQGTRLTVV.

V usage is TRBV7-3 and J usage is TRBJ2-2, with no clear D. This CDR3 has 13 residues. Germline-derived CDR1 and CDR2 are SGHTA and FQGTGA. Trimming removed 1 base from V and 6 bases from J, with 6 bases in between. The CDR3 region is CASSLRRAGELFF. CDR3 coding DNA: TGTGCCAGCAGCTTAAGACGAGCCGGGGAGCTGTTTTTT.